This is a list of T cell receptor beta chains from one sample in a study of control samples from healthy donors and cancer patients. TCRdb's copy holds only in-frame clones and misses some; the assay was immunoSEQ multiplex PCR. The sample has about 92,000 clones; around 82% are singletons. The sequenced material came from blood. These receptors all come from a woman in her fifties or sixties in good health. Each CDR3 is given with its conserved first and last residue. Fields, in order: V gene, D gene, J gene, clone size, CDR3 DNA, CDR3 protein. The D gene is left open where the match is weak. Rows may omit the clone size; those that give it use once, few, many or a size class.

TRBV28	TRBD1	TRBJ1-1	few	TGTGCCAGCAGTCCGTGGTCGACAGGGGGCGTCACTGAAGCTTTCTTT	CASSPWSTGGVTEAFF
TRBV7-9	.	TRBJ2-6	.	TGTGCCAGCAGCTTGACCTCTGGGGCCAACGTCCTGACTTTC	CASSLTSGANVLTF
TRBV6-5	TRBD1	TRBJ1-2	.	TGTGCCAGCAGTTACGAGGGACAGGGATACGGCTACACCTTC	CASSYEGQGYGYTF
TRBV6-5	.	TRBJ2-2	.	TGTGCCAGCAGTTACGTTAGGGGGAACACCGGGGAGCTGTTTTTT	CASSYVRGNTGELFF
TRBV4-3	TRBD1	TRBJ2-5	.	TGCGCCAGCAGCCGGGACAGGGGAGAGACCCAGTACTTC	CASSRDRGETQYF
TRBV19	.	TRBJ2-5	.	TGTGCCAGTAGTACCTCCAGGGGAGGCCAGGAGACCCAGTACTTC	CASSTSRGGQETQYF
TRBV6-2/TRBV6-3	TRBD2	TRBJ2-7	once	TGTGCCAGCAGTACCCCTAGCGGGAGATCCTACGAGCAGTACTTC	CASSTPSGRSYEQYF
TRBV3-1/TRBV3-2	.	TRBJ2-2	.	TGTGCCAGCAGCCAACAAGCGGCCCCTCGAAGCACCGGGGAGCTGTTTTTT	CASSQQAAPRSTGELFF
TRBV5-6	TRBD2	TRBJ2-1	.	TGTGCCAGCAGCCTTCGGACTAGCGGCCATTCGGAGCAGTTCTTC	CASSLRTSGHSEQFF
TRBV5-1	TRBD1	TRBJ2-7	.	TGCGCCAGCAGCTTCGGGACAGGGATCTCCTACGAGCAGTACTTC	CASSFGTGISYEQYF
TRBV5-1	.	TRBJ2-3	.	TGCGCCAGCAGCTTGGGCGGCACAGATACGCAGTATTTT	CASSLGGTDTQYF
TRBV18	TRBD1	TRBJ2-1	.	TGTGCCAGCTCACGACAAATACAGGGGAATGAGCAGTTCTTC	CASSRQIQGNEQFF
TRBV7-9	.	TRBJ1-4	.	TGTGCCAGCAGCTTGGGGGAAGTTGAAAAACTGTTTTTT	CASSLGEVEKLFF
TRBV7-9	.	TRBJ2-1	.	TGTGCCAGCAGCTTGGACCCGCTGGTGGATGAGCAGTTCTTC	CASSLDPLVDEQFF
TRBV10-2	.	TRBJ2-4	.	TGCGCCAGCGGCGTGGGGGACCTAAAGGCGAACATTCAGTACTTC	CASGVGDLKANIQYF
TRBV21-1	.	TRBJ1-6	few	TGTGCCAGCAGCAAAGGAAGTTATTTGGACAGGTATAATTCACCCCTCCACTTT	CASSKGSYLDRYNSPLHF
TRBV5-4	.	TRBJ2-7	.	TGTGCCAGCAGCACACTCTCAGGAGCCACCCAGGACTTC	CASSTLSGATQDF
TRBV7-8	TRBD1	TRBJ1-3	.	TGTGCCAGCAGCTGGAGCCCGGGACAGGGGGCGCTTGGAAACACCATATATTTT	CASSWSPGQGALGNTIYF
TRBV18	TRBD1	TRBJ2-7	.	TGTGCCAGCTCAGGGGACAGCACCTACGAGCAGTACTTC	CASSGDSTYEQYF
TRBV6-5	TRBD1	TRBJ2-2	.	TGTGCCAGCAGCAGGACAGGGTCAGGCACCGGGGAGCTGTTTTTT	CASSRTGSGTGELFF
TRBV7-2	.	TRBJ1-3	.	TGTGCCAGCAGCTTACACTCTGGAAACACCATATATTTT	CASSLHSGNTIYF
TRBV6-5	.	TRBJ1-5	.	TGTGCCAGCAGTAGACAGGAACGCAATCAGCCCCAGCATTTT	CASSRQERNQPQHF
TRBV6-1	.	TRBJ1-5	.	TGTGCCAGCAGTGAAGCAGGATTCGGCAATCAGCCCCAGCATTTT	CASSEAGFGNQPQHF
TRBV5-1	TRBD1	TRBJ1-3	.	TGCGCCAGCAGTACAGGGGGCCTCTCTGGAAACACCATATATTTT	CASSTGGLSGNTIYF
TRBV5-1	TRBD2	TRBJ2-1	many	TGCGCCAGCGGTTCTTATACTAGCGGGGGGTCCAATGAGCAGTTCTTC	CASGSYTSGGSNEQFF
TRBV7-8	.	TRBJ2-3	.	TGTGCCAGCAGGTCCCGGGGAACAGATACGCAGTATTTT	CASRSRGTDTQYF
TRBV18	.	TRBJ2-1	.	TGTGCCAGCTCACCGGGCGGTGGAATGAGGTCCTACAATGAGCAGTTCTTC	CASSPGGGMRSYNEQFF
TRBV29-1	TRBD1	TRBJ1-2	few	TGCAGCGTCCGACAGGGGGCGTCCTACGGCTACACCTTC	CSVRQGASYGYTF
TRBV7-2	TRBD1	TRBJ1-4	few	TGTGCCAGCAGCCAGGACAGGGCTAATGAAAAACTGTTTTTT	CASSQDRANEKLFF
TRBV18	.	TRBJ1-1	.	TGTGCCAGCTCACCGGCCGGAAGGAACACTGAAGCTTTCTTT	CASSPAGRNTEAFF
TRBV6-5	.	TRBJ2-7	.	TGTGCCAGCAGACCCCGGACTGGAACCTACGAGCAGTACTTC	CASRPRTGTYEQYF
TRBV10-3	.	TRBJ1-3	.	TGTGCCATCAGTGACCCGAACTCTGGAAACACCATATATTTT	CAISDPNSGNTIYF
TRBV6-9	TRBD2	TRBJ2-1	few	TGTGCCAGCAGTTATCACCAGGGACTAGCGGGGCACAATGAGCAGTTCTTC	CASSYHQGLAGHNEQFF
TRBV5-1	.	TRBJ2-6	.	TGCGCCAGCAGCTGGGGGGTGCTTGGGGCCAACGTCCTGACTTTC	CASSWGVLGANVLTF
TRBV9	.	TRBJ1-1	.	TGTGCCAGCAGCGTAGGGCAGGGTAACACTGAAGCTTTCTTT	CASSVGQGNTEAFF
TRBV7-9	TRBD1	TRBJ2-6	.	TGTGCCAGCAGTGATTGGGACAGGGATTTATCTGGGGCCAACGTCCTGACTTTC	CASSDWDRDLSGANVLTF
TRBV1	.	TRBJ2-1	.	TGCACCAGCAGCCAAGAAAGGACTAGCGGGGTCTCCTACAATGAGCAGTTCTTC	CTSSQERTSGVSYNEQFF